The present TCR beta chain was sequenced within a study of T-cell reconstitution after alpha-beta-depleted transplantation in children. Study-wide points: T-cell counts and diversity at one year following transplant were attributed mainly to newly produced T cells. Surviving thymic progenitors and recipient T cells were the source of high TCRbeta diversity at day 60 in some patients.

This clonotype showed up just a few times. Antigen unknown. Per the germline V gene, CDR1 is MGHRA and CDR2 is YSYEKL. V lost 5 bases and J lost 5; bases outside the gene matches: 13. The CDR3 consists of 17 residues. Preparation of the TCRbeta library was carried out with unique molecular identifiers. One entry per CDR3 protein, called by TCRdb with MiXCR from the PCR reads. The table has around 490,000 distinct CDR3 sequences, about 10% seen once. The sequence came from a female patient aged 2-10 years who had a stem cell transplant for aplastic anemia, so the T cells may come from the graft donor. The material was PBMCs, mostly from graft donor cells, obtained 180 days after TCRalphabeta/CD19-depleted stem cell transplant. This chain joins TRBV4-1 and TRBJ2-1; 9 bases map to TRBD2. The CDR3 nucleotides read TGCGCCAGCAGCGCCGGCCTAGCGGGAAATCAAAACAATGAGCAGTTCTTC. As protein: CASSAGLAGNQNNEQFF.